The clone carrying this T cell receptor (beta chain) has just one count. In the original workflow: Reference gene primer amplification gave nucleated cell count estimates. This table comes from immunoSEQ multiplex PCR, and its TCRdb copy is limited to in-frame clones, with some not included. V, J and clone size reflect that table, while D and trimming were determined from the DNA. Here the sample spans around 140,000 clones, approximately 86% being singletons. CDR1 SQVTM and CDR2 ANQGSEA come from the germline V gene. V shed 6 bases, J shed 0 bases, and the junction held 8 bases outside the gene matches. The length of the CDR3 is 18 residues. The data were taken from a study of blood T cell repertoires in COVID-19. Background on the study: Samples came from the United States, Italy and Spain, spanning acute and convalescent COVID-19.

Cohort assignment relied on participant-reported clinical history. Individuals in the exposed group had encountered a COVID-19 case within 2 weeks preceding study entry. The rearrangement uses TRBV29-1 and TRBJ2-6, with 13 bases aligning to TRBD2. The specimen was PBMCs or T cells enriched from blood (not recorded which). This receptor was obtained from a woman aged 40 to 50 who had been exposed to COVID-19. CDR3 in DNA: TGCAGCGTCAAGGGGACTAGCGGGACTCTCTCTGGGGCCAACGTCCTGACTTTC. Protein sequence: CSVKGTSGTLSGANVLTF. The complete variable domain, with remaining parts taken from reference TRBV29-1 and TRBJ2-6, reads SAVISQKPSRDICQRGTSLTIQCQVDSQVTMMFWYRQQPGQSLTLIATANQGSEATYESGFVIDKFPISRPNLTFSTLTVSNMSPEDSSIYLCSVKGTSGTLSGANVLTFGAGSRLTVL.